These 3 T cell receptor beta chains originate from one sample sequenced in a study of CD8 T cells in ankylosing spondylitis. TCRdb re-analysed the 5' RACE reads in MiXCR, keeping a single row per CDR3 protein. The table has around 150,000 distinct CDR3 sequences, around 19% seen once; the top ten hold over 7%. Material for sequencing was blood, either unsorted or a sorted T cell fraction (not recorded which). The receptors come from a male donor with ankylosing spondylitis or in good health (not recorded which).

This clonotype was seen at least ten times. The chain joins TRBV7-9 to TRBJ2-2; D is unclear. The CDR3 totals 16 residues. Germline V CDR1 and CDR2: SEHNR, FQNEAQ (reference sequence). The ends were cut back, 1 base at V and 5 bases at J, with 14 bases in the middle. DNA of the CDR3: TGTGCCAGCAGCTTAGGCTCTGACTCGAGGACCGGGGAGCTGTTTTTT. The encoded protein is CASSLGSDSRTGELFF.

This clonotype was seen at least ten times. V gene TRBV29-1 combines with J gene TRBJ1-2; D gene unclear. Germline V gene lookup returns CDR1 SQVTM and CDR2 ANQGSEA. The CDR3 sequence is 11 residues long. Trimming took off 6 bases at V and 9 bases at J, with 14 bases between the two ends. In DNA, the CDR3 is TGCAGCGTCATCGGAGGTGAGAGCTACACCTTC. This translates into CSVIGGESYTF.

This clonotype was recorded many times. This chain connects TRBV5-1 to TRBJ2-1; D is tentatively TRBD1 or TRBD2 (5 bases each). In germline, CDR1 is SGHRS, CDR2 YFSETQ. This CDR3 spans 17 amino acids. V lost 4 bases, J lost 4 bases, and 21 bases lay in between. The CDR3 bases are TGCGCCAGCAGCCCTCGTGGGATAGGGACGACATACAATGAGCAGTTCTTC. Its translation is CASSPRGIGTTYNEQFF.